These T cell receptor beta chains were read from a single sample in a study of blood T cell repertoires in COVID-19. Using immunoSEQ multiplex PCR, the repertoire was profiled, and TCRdb retains in-frame clones only, with some absent. The profile shows 250,000 to 300,000 clones, approximately 87% of them singletons. Sequenced material: peripheral blood. The receptors were sampled from a woman in her thirties or forties who had recovered from COVID-19. Both conserved end residues are part of each CDR3. A D gene is named only where the DNA matches it firmly. Size tells how often a clone was seen (once, few, many) or the class of an expanded clone, and some rows leave it out.

clone_size	v_call	cdr3_length	j_call	d_call	cdr3_aa	cdr3_nt
NA	TRBV5-4	14	TRBJ2-7	TRBD1	CASSPQTGPYEQYF	TGTGCCAGCAGCCCTCAGACAGGGCCCTACGAGCAGTACTTC
NA	TRBV9	15	TRBJ2-5	NA	CASSVSGGPEETQYF	TGTGCCAGCAGCGTATCGGGGGGCCCCGAAGAGACCCAGTACTTC
NA	TRBV2	14	TRBJ2-7	TRBD1	CASTEGRGRHEQYF	TGTGCCAGCACCGAGGGCAGGGGGCGCCACGAGCAGTACTTC
NA	TRBV7-8	12	TRBJ1-2	NA	CASSLDLYGYTF	TGTGCCAGCAGCTTAGATCTTTATGGCTACACCTTC
NA	TRBV7-3	13	TRBJ2-7	NA	CASSIRQGGEQYF	TGTGCCAGCAGCATCAGGCAAGGAGGCGAGCAGTACTTC
NA	TRBV28	14	TRBJ1-2	NA	CASSLPQGNYGYTF	TGTGCCAGCAGTTTGCCTCAGGGGAACTATGGCTACACCTTC
once	TRBV19	15	TRBJ2-2	TRBD1	CASSHRTGGTGELFF	TGTGCCAGTAGTCACCGGACAGGGGGGACCGGGGAGCTGTTTTTT
few	TRBV29-1	14	TRBJ1-2	NA	CSVRHSGFDYGYTF	TGCAGCGTTCGACACTCAGGGTTCGACTATGGCTACACCTTC
NA	TRBV12-3/TRBV12-4	11	TRBJ1-4	NA	CASSTGGRLFF	TGTGCCAGCAGTACGGGAGGAAGACTGTTTTTT
NA	TRBV30	14	TRBJ1-2	NA	CAWSPGGKAYGYTF	TGTGCCTGGAGTCCCGGGGGGAAGGCCTATGGCTACACCTTC
NA	TRBV19	16	TRBJ2-1	NA	CASSSGRVAEYNEQFF	TGTGCCAGTAGTTCAGGTAGGGTAGCGGAATACAATGAGCAGTTCTTC
once	TRBV7-9	15	TRBJ1-1	NA	CASSSRVGGATEAFF	TGTGCCAGCAGCTCTCGAGTGGGGGGAGCTACTGAAGCTTTCTTT
NA	TRBV7-9	14	TRBJ2-7	TRBD1	CASSSGTGFSEQYF	TGTGCCAGCAGCTCCGGGACAGGGTTTTCCGAGCAGTACTTC
NA	TRBV5-1	15	TRBJ2-2	NA	CASSSGQLHTGELFF	TGCGCCAGCAGCTCTGGACAGCTTCACACCGGGGAGCTGTTTTTT
few	TRBV3-1/TRBV3-2	14	TRBJ1-5	NA	CASSQDTQNQPQHF	TGTGCCAGCAGCCAAGATACCCAGAATCAGCCCCAGCATTTT
NA	TRBV2	13	TRBJ2-3	NA	CASRQGLTDTQYF	TGTGCCAGCCGGCAGGGTTTGACAGATACGCAGTATTTT
NA	TRBV20-1	14	TRBJ1-1	NA	CSASGGALFSEAFF	TGCAGTGCTAGTGGGGGAGCCCTGTTTTCTGAAGCTTTCTTT
NA	TRBV9	17	TRBJ1-3	NA	CASSVAGAYFSGNTIYF	TGTGCCAGCAGCGTAGCTGGGGCCTACTTCTCTGGAAACACCATATATTTT
NA	TRBV3-1/TRBV3-2	15	TRBJ1-4	TRBD1	CASSPETGTVEKLFF	TGTGCCAGCAGCCCGGAGACAGGGACAGTTGAAAAACTGTTTTTT
NA	TRBV10-3	16	TRBJ1-5	NA	CAISEYTGGVNQPQHF	TGTGCCATCAGTGAGTATACGGGAGGTGTGAATCAGCCCCAGCATTTT
NA	TRBV7-2	15	TRBJ1-2	NA	CASSLAAGDPSGYTF	TGTGCCAGCAGCTTAGCGGCAGGGGACCCGAGTGGCTACACCTTC
NA	TRBV13	11	TRBJ2-5	NA	CASSFLETQYF	TGTGCCAGCAGCTTCCTAGAGACCCAGTACTTC
NA	TRBV18	18	TRBJ1-6	NA	CASSPIPPAGAGESPLHF	TGTGCCAGCTCACCCATTCCTCCAGCAGGCGCTGGGGAGTCACCCCTCCACTTT
NA	TRBV5-6	12	TRBJ2-7	NA	CASSRGVYEQYF	TGTGCCAGCAGCCGGGGAGTCTACGAGCAGTACTTC
NA	TRBV6-5	15	TRBJ2-1	TRBD2	CASSSPAGGGNEQFF	TGTGCCAGCAGTTCCCCCGCGGGAGGGGGCAATGAGCAGTTCTTC
NA	TRBV7-9	17	TRBJ1-6	NA	CASSLALGGRSNSPLHF	TGTGCCAGCAGCTTAGCGCTGGGGGGGAGGAGTAATTCACCCCTCCACTTT
NA	TRBV6-2/TRBV6-3	14	TRBJ2-3	NA	CASSFTSRTDTQYF	TGTGCCAGCAGTTTTACTAGCCGGACAGATACGCAGTATTTT
once	TRBV19	19	TRBJ2-2	TRBD2	CASSMRSYPGLARAGELFF	TGTGCCAGTAGTATGAGATCATATCCGGGACTAGCCCGTGCCGGGGAGCTGTTTTTT
NA	TRBV4-3	17	TRBJ2-5	TRBD2	CASSQGLAGGYQETQYF	TGCGCCAGCAGCCAAGGGCTAGCGGGGGGGTACCAAGAGACCCAGTACTTC
NA	TRBV5-5	18	TRBJ2-5	TRBD1	CASSPTGTGDHLLETQYF	TGTGCCAGCAGCCCAACCGGGACAGGGGATCATTTGCTGGAGACCCAGTACTTC
once	TRBV6-2/TRBV6-3	13	TRBJ2-3	NA	CASSYWTVDTQYF	TGTGCCAGCAGCTATTGGACAGTAGATACGCAGTATTTT
few	TRBV11-2	13	TRBJ1-1	TRBD1	CASSFETGVRAFF	TGTGCCAGCAGCTTCGAAACAGGGGTACGAGCTTTCTTT
NA	TRBV11-2	16	TRBJ1-6	TRBD1	CASSLVNRDRNSPLHF	TGTGCCAGCAGCTTAGTAAACAGGGACAGAAATTCACCCCTCCACTTT
NA	TRBV7-9	13	TRBJ1-1	NA	CASSPPAGVRAFF	TGTGCCAGCAGCCCCCCAGCAGGGGTCCGGGCTTTCTTT
NA	TRBV5-6	14	TRBJ2-7	NA	CASSSTRGSYEQYF	TGTGCCAGCAGCTCGACGAGAGGGTCCTACGAGCAGTACTTC
once	TRBV9	16	TRBJ2-1	TRBD1	CASSVAVTGGLNEQFF	TGTGCCAGCAGCGTAGCGGTCACAGGGGGCCTCAATGAGCAGTTCTTC
NA	TRBV19	13	TRBJ1-2	TRBD1	CAVSPRQGSGYTF	TGTGCCGTCAGCCCGAGACAGGGGTCCGGCTACACCTTC
NA	TRBV5-1	14	TRBJ2-5	TRBD1	CASSGQGVQETQYF	TGCGCCAGCAGCGGACAGGGGGTCCAGGAGACCCAGTACTTC
NA	TRBV19	13	TRBJ1-2	NA	CASSMRGYSGYTF	TGTGCCAGTAGTATGAGGGGGTATTCGGGCTACACCTTC
NA	TRBV27	15	TRBJ2-7	TRBD1	CASSSSGTGTYEQYF	TGTGCCAGCAGTTCATCCGGGACAGGGACCTACGAGCAGTACTTC